The 7 T cell receptor beta chains below all came from one sample that was sequenced in a study of blood T cell repertoires in COVID-19. Repertoires were generated with immunoSEQ multiplex PCR, while TCRdb's copy carries only in-frame clones and drops some. Altogether approximately 300,000 clones are present, about nine tenths being singletons, with the ten largest covering roughly 3.6%. Input material: peripheral blood. The source is a woman in her forties with acute or convalescent COVID-19.

The gene calls are TRBV30 and TRBJ1-5; D uncertain. The V gene's germline CDR1 is GTSNPN and CDR2 SVGIG (reference sequence). The CDR3 consists of 14 residues. V lost 4 bases and J 3 bases, leaving 13 bases between the germline ends. This chain's CDR3 is CAWTQEGLNQPQHF. CDR3 in DNA: TGTGCCTGGACCCAGGAGGGCCTCAATCAGCCCCAGCATTTT.

V gene TRBV12-3 or TRBV12-4 combines with J gene TRBJ1-5; tentative D call: TRBD1 (5 bases). The CDR3 has 13 residues. V lost 10 bases and J lost 1, with 11 bases in between. This CDR3 reads CATSKGSNQPQHF. As DNA, the CDR3 is TGTGCCACCTCAAAGGGGAGCAATCAGCCCCAGCATTTT.

The chain carries TRBV6-1 and TRBJ1-5, with TRBD1 matching over 7 bases. CDR1 and CDR2 from the germline V gene are MNHNS and SASEGT. The CDR3 is 15 amino acids. The V and J ends lost 2 bases and 2 bases, in that order; junction bases with no gene match: 3. CDR3 coding DNA: TGTGCCAGCAGTGAATGGGACAGAGGCAATCAGCCCCAGCATTTT. Translated, it gives CASSEWDRGNQPQHF.

The gene calls are TRBV2 and TRBJ1-1, with D possibly TRBD1 on 6 matching bases. V was shortened by 6 bases and J by 3 bases, with 11 bases between the two germline ends. The CDR3 has 13 residues. CDR1 and CDR2 (germline): SNHLY, FYNNEI. CDR3 in amino acids: CASRGQRDTEAFF. CDR3 in DNA: TGTGCCAGCAGAGGACAGCGTGACACTGAAGCTTTCTTT. Full variable domain (remainder filled in from reference TRBV2 and TRBJ1-1): EPEVTQTPSHQVTQMGQEVILRCVPISNHLYFYWYRQILGQKVEFLVSFYNNEISEKSEIFDDQFSVERPDGSNFTLKIRSTKLEDSAMYFCASRGQRDTEAFFGQGTRLTVV.

V is TRBV5-1 and J is TRBJ2-1; a possible D gene is TRBD1 (6 bases). This CDR3 region has 16 residues. The V end lost 0 bases, the J end lost 6 bases, and 16 bases lay between the germline ends. Per the germline V gene, CDR1 is SGHRS and CDR2 is YFSETQ. The CDR3 reads CASSLAVDRITNEQFF. For the CDR3, the DNA is TGCGCCAGCAGCTTGGCCGTCGACAGGATCACCAATGAGCAGTTCTTC. Full variable domain (remainder filled in from reference TRBV5-1 and TRBJ2-1): KAGVTQTPRYLIKTRGQQVTLSCSPISGHRSVSWYQQTPGQGLQFLFEYFSETQRNKGNFPGRFSGRQFSNSRSEMNVSTLELGDSALYLCASSLAVDRITNEQFFGPGTRLTVL.

The chain has TRBV24-1 and TRBJ1-2; TRBD1 is a possible D gene (5 bases). The V and J ends lost 6 bases and 7 bases respectively, with 11 bases between them. Germline-derived CDR1 and CDR2 are KGHDR and SFDVKD. The CDR3 has 12 residues. The CDR3 DNA reads as TGTGCCACCAGTTCGGGGGTGGGTGGCTACACCTTC. Protein sequence: CATSSGVGGYTF.

The chain has TRBV2 and TRBJ1-4, with 9 bases that match TRBD1. J was trimmed by 4 bases and V by 3 bases; bases with no gene match: 9. The CDR3 contains 17 residues. Germline V gene lookup returns CDR1 SNHLY and CDR2 FYNNEI. As DNA, the CDR3 is TGTGCCAGCAGTGAGGCCATCGGGGACAGGGATAATGAAAAACTGTTTTTT. Its translation: CASSEAIGDRDNEKLFF.